These T cell receptor beta chains were read from a single sample in a study of CD8 T cells in Susac syndrome. Each CDR3 protein gets one entry after TCRdb re-called the immunoSEQ multiplex PCR reads with MiXCR. The sample lists almost 450,000 distinct CDR3 sequences, around 83% seen once, with about 0.12% in the top ten. The sequenced material came from CD8+ T cells from PBMCs. These receptor sequences come from a human donor with multiple sclerosis. The CDR3 runs from the conserved cysteine through the conserved F or W. Fields, in order: D gene, J gene, V gene, clone size, CDR3 DNA, CDR3 protein. A D gene is named only where the DNA matches it firmly. Clone size is stated in some rows and not others, as once, few, many or a class when expanded.

d_call: -; j_call: TRBJ2-5; v_call: TRBV30; clone_size: -; cdr3_nt: TGTGCCTGGACAGGGTCCCAAGAGACCCAGTACTTC; cdr3_aa: CAWTGSQETQYF
d_call: -; j_call: TRBJ2-5; v_call: TRBV7-9; clone_size: -; cdr3_nt: TGTGCCAGCAGCTTAGTGGGGGAAGAGGGTGAGGAGACCCAGTACTTC; cdr3_aa: CASSLVGEEGEETQYF
d_call: TRBD1; j_call: TRBJ2-5; v_call: TRBV7-6; clone_size: -; cdr3_nt: TGTGCCAGCAGCTTAGGGGGACAGAAGGAGACCCAGTACTTC; cdr3_aa: CASSLGGQKETQYF
d_call: TRBD2; j_call: TRBJ2-5; v_call: TRBV12-3/TRBV12-4; clone_size: -; cdr3_nt: TGTGCCAGCAGTTCCCAAGGGGAGGCGGGGGGCTCGGGTCGGGAGACCCAGTACTTC; cdr3_aa: CASSSQGEAGGSGRETQYF
d_call: -; j_call: TRBJ2-1; v_call: TRBV9; clone_size: -; cdr3_nt: TGTGCCAGCAGCGCCCAGGGAAACCCCTACAATGAGCAGTTCTTC; cdr3_aa: CASSAQGNPYNEQFF
d_call: -; j_call: TRBJ2-5; v_call: TRBV2; clone_size: -; cdr3_nt: TGTGCCAGCAAGGGAGTAGGGGAGGCCCCCCAAGAGACCCAGTACTTC; cdr3_aa: CASKGVGEAPQETQYF
d_call: -; j_call: TRBJ2-7; v_call: TRBV15; clone_size: -; cdr3_nt: TGTGCCACCAGCAGAGGGAGGGGGAGAAACGAGCAGTACTTC; cdr3_aa: CATSRGRGRNEQYF
d_call: -; j_call: TRBJ1-5; v_call: TRBV24-1; clone_size: -; cdr3_nt: TGTGCCACCAGTGGGTCAGGGAGCAATCAGCCCCAGCATTTT; cdr3_aa: CATSGSGSNQPQHF
d_call: TRBD2; j_call: TRBJ2-1; v_call: TRBV2; clone_size: -; cdr3_nt: TGTGCCAGAAGCGGGAGCACCTACAATGAGCAGTTCTTC; cdr3_aa: CARSGSTYNEQFF
d_call: TRBD2; j_call: TRBJ2-5; v_call: TRBV6-1; clone_size: -; cdr3_nt: TGTGCCAGCACTCCGGCTAGCGGGGCTCAAGAGACCCAGTACTTC; cdr3_aa: CASTPASGAQETQYF
d_call: -; j_call: TRBJ2-6; v_call: TRBV14; clone_size: -; cdr3_nt: TGTGCCAGCAGCCAAGAGGCAGGGAGTCCGTCTGGGGCCAACGTCCTGACTTTC; cdr3_aa: CASSQEAGSPSGANVLTF
d_call: TRBD1; j_call: TRBJ2-7; v_call: TRBV4-1; clone_size: -; cdr3_nt: TGCGCCAGCAGGTCGGGACAGGGGGCCTCCTACGAGCAGTACTTC; cdr3_aa: CASRSGQGASYEQYF
d_call: -; j_call: TRBJ1-1; v_call: TRBV2; clone_size: -; cdr3_nt: TGTGCCAGCAGTGAGTTAGGGTCTCACACTGAAGCTTTCTTT; cdr3_aa: CASSELGSHTEAFF
d_call: -; j_call: TRBJ1-1; v_call: TRBV27; clone_size: -; cdr3_nt: TGTGCCAGCAGCTTAGGAAGTGGAATTGAAGCTTTCTTT; cdr3_aa: CASSLGSGIEAFF
d_call: -; j_call: TRBJ2-1; v_call: TRBV4-1; clone_size: -; cdr3_nt: TGCGCCAGCAGCCAAGAAGGCGGGCAAGCCTACAATGAGCAGTTCTTC; cdr3_aa: CASSQEGGQAYNEQFF
d_call: TRBD1; j_call: TRBJ2-3; v_call: TRBV5-4; clone_size: -; cdr3_nt: TGTGCCAGCAGCAGGGACAGGGGACAAGACACAGATACGCAGTATTTT; cdr3_aa: CASSRDRGQDTDTQYF
d_call: TRBD2; j_call: TRBJ2-1; v_call: TRBV6-5; clone_size: -; cdr3_nt: TGTGCCAGCAGTAGCGGGGGTACTTTGTACAATGAGCAGTTCTTC; cdr3_aa: CASSSGGTLYNEQFF
d_call: TRBD1; j_call: TRBJ2-5; v_call: TRBV19; clone_size: -; cdr3_nt: TGTGCCAGTAGTACGACAGGGGTAAAAGAGACCCAGTACTTC; cdr3_aa: CASSTTGVKETQYF
d_call: -; j_call: TRBJ2-2; v_call: TRBV10-3; clone_size: once; cdr3_nt: TGTGCCATCGAAGGGACGGGCAACACCGGGGAGCTGTTTTTT; cdr3_aa: CAIEGTGNTGELFF
d_call: -; j_call: TRBJ2-3; v_call: TRBV9; clone_size: -; cdr3_nt: TGTGCCAGCAGCGTAGAACTAGCTTCGACAGATACGCAGTATTTT; cdr3_aa: CASSVELASTDTQYF
d_call: -; j_call: TRBJ2-7; v_call: TRBV10-2; clone_size: -; cdr3_nt: TGCGCCAGCAGACCGGGATTTCGGGGAGACTACGAGCAGTACTTC; cdr3_aa: CASRPGFRGDYEQYF
d_call: TRBD2; j_call: TRBJ2-7; v_call: TRBV5-6; clone_size: -; cdr3_nt: TGTGCCAGCCTTGGAATACAGAGCGGGGGGCTCGAGCAGTACTTC; cdr3_aa: CASLGIQSGGLEQYF
d_call: TRBD2; j_call: TRBJ2-1; v_call: TRBV3-1; clone_size: -; cdr3_nt: TGTGCCAGCAGCCAAGCTAGCGGGTGGTCCTACAATGAGCAGTTCTTC; cdr3_aa: CASSQASGWSYNEQFF
d_call: -; j_call: TRBJ2-1; v_call: TRBV20-1; clone_size: -; cdr3_nt: TGCAGTGCTAGGGATCCCACGACTAGTCCCTCCTACAATGAGCAGTTCTTC; cdr3_aa: CSARDPTTSPSYNEQFF
d_call: -; j_call: TRBJ2-3; v_call: TRBV5-4; clone_size: -; cdr3_nt: TGTGCCAGCAAGGAACTAGCTAGCTCCACAGATACGCAGTATTTT; cdr3_aa: CASKELASSTDTQYF
d_call: -; j_call: TRBJ2-3; v_call: TRBV10-3; clone_size: once; cdr3_nt: TGTGCCATCAGTTCCACGGGGGTAGATACGCAGTATTTT; cdr3_aa: CAISSTGVDTQYF
d_call: -; j_call: TRBJ2-1; v_call: TRBV7-9; clone_size: once; cdr3_nt: TGTGCCAGCAGCTTAGAGGGAAAATACAATGAGCAGTTCTTC; cdr3_aa: CASSLEGKYNEQFF
d_call: -; j_call: TRBJ1-2; v_call: TRBV7-9; clone_size: -; cdr3_nt: TGTGCCAGCGTACTAGGACAGACCGCCTATGGCTACACCTTC; cdr3_aa: CASVLGQTAYGYTF
d_call: -; j_call: TRBJ1-2; v_call: TRBV29-1; clone_size: -; cdr3_nt: TGCAGCGTTCGGGACGCCCTAAACTATGGCTACACCTTC; cdr3_aa: CSVRDALNYGYTF
d_call: TRBD2; j_call: TRBJ2-3; v_call: TRBV7-2; clone_size: once; cdr3_nt: TGTGCCAGCAGCTTTTGGTTAGTAGCGGGGGAAGCAGATACGCAGTATTTT; cdr3_aa: CASSFWLVAGEADTQYF
d_call: TRBD1; j_call: TRBJ2-7; v_call: TRBV30; clone_size: few; cdr3_nt: TGTGCCTGGAGTTGGACAGGGACGAACGAGCAGTACTTC; cdr3_aa: CAWSWTGTNEQYF
d_call: -; j_call: TRBJ2-6; v_call: TRBV7-9; clone_size: -; cdr3_nt: TGTGCCAGCAGCCTCCCGCGTGGAAAATCTGGGGCCAACGTCCTGACTTTC; cdr3_aa: CASSLPRGKSGANVLTF
d_call: TRBD1; j_call: TRBJ1-1; v_call: TRBV5-1; clone_size: -; cdr3_nt: TGCGCCAGCACCGTGACAGGGGGGTACGCTGAAGCTTTCTTT; cdr3_aa: CASTVTGGYAEAFF
d_call: -; j_call: TRBJ2-1; v_call: TRBV30; clone_size: -; cdr3_nt: TGTGCCTGGAGTGAGATGACCACCGACGAGCAGTTCTTC; cdr3_aa: CAWSEMTTDEQFF
d_call: TRBD2; j_call: TRBJ2-4; v_call: TRBV6-1; clone_size: once; cdr3_nt: TGTGCCAGCAGTCCCGAAGGGGAGGGGGCCAAAAACATTCAGTACTTC; cdr3_aa: CASSPEGEGAKNIQYF
d_call: -; j_call: TRBJ2-2; v_call: TRBV12-3/TRBV12-4; clone_size: -; cdr3_nt: TGTGCCACTTTCACCGGGGAGCTGTTTTTT; cdr3_aa: CATFTGELFF
d_call: TRBD2; j_call: TRBJ2-2; v_call: TRBV7-7; clone_size: -; cdr3_nt: TGTGCTAGCAGCGATCGGACTAGAGACACCGGGGAGCTGTTTTTT; cdr3_aa: CASSDRTRDTGELFF
d_call: TRBD2; j_call: TRBJ2-7; v_call: TRBV7-6; clone_size: -; cdr3_nt: TGTGCCAGCAGCTCCCGGGACTACTACGAGCAGTACTTC; cdr3_aa: CASSSRDYYEQYF
d_call: TRBD1; j_call: TRBJ2-3; v_call: TRBV18; clone_size: -; cdr3_nt: TGTGCCAGCTCGGATCACCGTTACCCAAGGACAGGGGGCACAGATACGCAGTATTTT; cdr3_aa: CASSDHRYPRTGGTDTQYF
d_call: TRBD1; j_call: TRBJ2-1; v_call: TRBV5-4; clone_size: -; cdr3_nt: TGTGCCAGCAGCTCGACCGGGACAGTAAATGAGCAGTTCTTC; cdr3_aa: CASSSTGTVNEQFF
d_call: -; j_call: TRBJ2-1; v_call: TRBV3-1; clone_size: -; cdr3_nt: TGTGCCAGCAGCCAAGTGGTCTACAATGAGCAGTTCTTC; cdr3_aa: CASSQVVYNEQFF
d_call: -; j_call: TRBJ2-2; v_call: TRBV20-1; clone_size: once; cdr3_nt: TGCAGTGCTAGCTCCGGGACCTCGTACGGGGAGCTGTTTTTT; cdr3_aa: CSASSGTSYGELFF
d_call: -; j_call: TRBJ1-1; v_call: TRBV29-1; clone_size: few; cdr3_nt: TGCAGCGTTGGCGGCACTGAAGCTTTCTTT; cdr3_aa: CSVGGTEAFF
d_call: TRBD2; j_call: TRBJ2-2; v_call: TRBV27; clone_size: -; cdr3_nt: TGTGCCAGCAGTTTAAATGGACTAGCGGGGGGGGCGGACACCGGGGAGCTGTTTTTT; cdr3_aa: CASSLNGLAGGADTGELFF
d_call: TRBD1; j_call: TRBJ2-7; v_call: TRBV4-1; clone_size: -; cdr3_nt: TGCGCCAGCAGCCAAGACGGGACAGGGTGGTACGAGCAGTACTTC; cdr3_aa: CASSQDGTGWYEQYF
d_call: -; j_call: TRBJ1-2; v_call: TRBV27; clone_size: -; cdr3_nt: TGTGCCAGCAGTCCAATTGGGACGGACAACTATGGCTACACCTTC; cdr3_aa: CASSPIGTDNYGYTF
d_call: -; j_call: TRBJ2-5; v_call: TRBV10-3; clone_size: -; cdr3_nt: TGTGCCATCAGTGGGGCCGGGTCCCAAGAGACCCAGTACTTC; cdr3_aa: CAISGAGSQETQYF
d_call: -; j_call: TRBJ2-7; v_call: TRBV28; clone_size: once; cdr3_nt: TGTGCCAGCAGTACTGGGAACTCCTACGAGCAGTACTTC; cdr3_aa: CASSTGNSYEQYF
d_call: -; j_call: TRBJ1-1; v_call: TRBV29-1; clone_size: once; cdr3_nt: TGCAGCGTTCTAACGGCGGTGAACACTGAAGCTTTCTTT; cdr3_aa: CSVLTAVNTEAFF
d_call: TRBD1; j_call: TRBJ1-2; v_call: TRBV9; clone_size: -; cdr3_nt: TGTGCCAGCAACAGACAGGGGGCAGACTATGGCTACACCTTC; cdr3_aa: CASNRQGADYGYTF